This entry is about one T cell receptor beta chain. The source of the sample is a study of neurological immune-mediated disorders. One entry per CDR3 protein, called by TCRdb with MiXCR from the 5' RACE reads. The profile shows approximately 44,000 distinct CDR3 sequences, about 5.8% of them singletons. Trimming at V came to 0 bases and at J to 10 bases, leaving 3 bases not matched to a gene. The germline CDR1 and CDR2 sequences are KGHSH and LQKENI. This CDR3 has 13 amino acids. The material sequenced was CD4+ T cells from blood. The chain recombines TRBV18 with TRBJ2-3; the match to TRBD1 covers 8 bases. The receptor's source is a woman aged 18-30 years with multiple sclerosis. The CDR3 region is CASSPPGTGSQYF. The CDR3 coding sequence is TGTGCCAGCTCACCACCGGGGACAGGATCGCAGTATTTT.